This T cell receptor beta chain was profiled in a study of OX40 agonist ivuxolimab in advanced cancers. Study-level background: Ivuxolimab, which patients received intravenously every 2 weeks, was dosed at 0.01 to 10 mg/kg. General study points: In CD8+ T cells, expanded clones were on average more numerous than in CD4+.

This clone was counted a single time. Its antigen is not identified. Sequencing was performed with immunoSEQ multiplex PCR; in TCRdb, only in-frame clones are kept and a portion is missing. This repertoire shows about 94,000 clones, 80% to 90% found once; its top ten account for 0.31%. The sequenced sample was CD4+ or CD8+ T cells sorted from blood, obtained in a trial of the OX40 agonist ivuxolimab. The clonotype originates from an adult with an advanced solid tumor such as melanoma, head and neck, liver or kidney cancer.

CDR3 region: CASSFFGGKGYEQYF. The CDR3 DNA sequence: TGCGCCAGCAGCTTTTTCGGGGGAAAGGGGTACGAGCAGTACTTC. The gene calls are TRBV5-1 and TRBJ2-7, with D possibly TRBD2 on 6 matching bases. The CDR3 loop spans 15 amino acids. V was pared by 2 bases and J by 4 bases, with 16 bases between. Germline-derived CDR1 and CDR2 are SGHRS and YFSETQ.